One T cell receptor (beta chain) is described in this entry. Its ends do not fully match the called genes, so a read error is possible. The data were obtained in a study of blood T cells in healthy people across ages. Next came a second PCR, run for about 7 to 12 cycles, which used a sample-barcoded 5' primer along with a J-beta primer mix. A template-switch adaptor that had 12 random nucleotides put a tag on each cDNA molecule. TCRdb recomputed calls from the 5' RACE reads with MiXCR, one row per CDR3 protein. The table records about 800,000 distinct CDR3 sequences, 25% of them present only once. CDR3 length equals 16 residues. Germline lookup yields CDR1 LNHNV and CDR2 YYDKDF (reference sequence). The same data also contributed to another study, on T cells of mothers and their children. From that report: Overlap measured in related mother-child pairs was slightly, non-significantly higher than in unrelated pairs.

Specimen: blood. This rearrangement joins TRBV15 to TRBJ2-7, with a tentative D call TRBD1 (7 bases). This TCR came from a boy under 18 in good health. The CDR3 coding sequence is TGTGCCACCGGCAGAATCACAGGGGAGGTCGCCTACGAGCAGTACTTC. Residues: CATGRITGEVAYEQYF.